Given below is one T cell receptor (beta chain) in context. This sample is part of a study of blood T cell repertoires in COVID-19. Method: immunoSEQ multiplex PCR; TCRdb's copy keeps in-frame clones and lacks some. Of 65,000 to 85,000 clones listed, around 90% were seen once; the top ten hold about 7.1%. Sequenced input: peripheral blood. The TCR originated in a human donor in a cohort sampled during active COVID-19.

The CDR3 DNA follows: TGTGCCAGCAGCTTCATTAACCCGCCAGGGAAGGTGGCACCCCTCCACTTT. It is translated as CASSFINPPGKVAPLHF. The V gene is TRBV7-9, the J gene TRBJ1-6, with TRBD1 as a possible D gene (5 bases). CDR3 length equals 17 residues. With 3 bases removed from V and 11 bases from J, the gap between germline ends came to 23 bases. Per the germline V gene, CDR1 is SEHNR and CDR2 is FQNEAQ (reference sequence).